Sequencing of this T cell receptor beta chain was carried out in a study of blood T cell repertoires in COVID-19. Study as a whole: COVID-19 samples from acute and convalescent phases originated in the United States, Italy and Spain. The cDNA or gDNA used as material had been derived from T cells, B-cell-depleted T cells, or PBMCs.

Per the original methods: Quantification of nucleated cells was approximated via reference gene primer amplification. The method was immunoSEQ multiplex PCR; TCRdb's version includes in-frame clones alone and lacks a portion of them. The D gene and trimming were derived from the DNA, and the V and J assignments and clone size from that table. The sample has under 100,000 clones, around nine tenths seen once. Germline CDR1 and CDR2: SGDLS and YYNGEE. CDR3 length: 14 residues. V was clipped by 5 bases and J by 6 bases; unmatched bases: 9. The chain joins TRBV9 to TRBJ2-7; 9 bases line up with TRBD1. The sample taken for sequencing was peripheral blood. This receptor was obtained from a man in his forties with acute or convalescent COVID-19. In nucleotides, the CDR3 is TGTGCCAGCAGTGCCGGGACAGGGTTCCGCGAGCAGTACTTC. Its protein is CASSAGTGFREQYF.